The 8 T cell receptor beta chains presented below share a single source sample, sequenced in a study of cytomegalovirus exposure and HLA in healthy donors (dated by TCRdb to 2016 to 2017). Library preparation employed the immunoSEQ multiplex PCR assay. A mixture of 60 forward primers for TCR Vbeta segments and 13 reverse primers for TCR Jbeta segments was used in the multiplex PCR. TCRdb carries this immuneACCESS record with in-frame sequences only. Its versions omit some clonotypes, under half of them owing to an unresolved V gene in the studies checked, with the rest unexplained. For this sample the table gives 150,000 to 200,000 clones, of which 84% were detected only once. The ten largest clonotypes hold roughly 5.2% of the sample. The sample comprised PBMCs. All receptors come from a man aged 18 to 30 in good health and CMV-seronegative.

The rearrangement uses TRBV28 and TRBJ2-7; the match to TRBD2 covers 12 bases. This CDR3 has 16 amino acids. Germline loops: CDR1 MDHEN, CDR2 SYDVKM. The ends lost 5 bases at V and 1 base at J; junction bases unmatched: 6. The chain's CDR3 is CASSPPGLAGSYEQYF. CDR3 DNA sequence: TGTGCCAGCAGTCCCCCCGGACTAGCGGGATCCTACGAGCAGTACTTC.

This clone has just a few counts. The V gene is TRBV6-1, the J gene TRBJ1-5, with D perhaps TRBD1 (6 bases). In germline, CDR1 is MNHNS, CDR2 SASEGT. V was cut by 5 bases and J by 5 bases, with 10 bases left in between. CDR3 length equals 13 residues. The CDR3 DNA is TGTGCCAGCAGTCTCAACAGGGATCAGCCCCAGCATTTT. Amino acid sequence: CASSLNRDQPQHF.

V usage is TRBV6-1 and J usage is TRBJ2-3; a possible D gene is TRBD2 (5 bases). The germline V gene has CDR1 MNHNS and CDR2 SASEGT. CDR3 length: 15 residues. V was clipped by 9 bases and J by 2 bases, with 18 bases between them. Written as DNA, the CDR3 is TGTGCCAGTCCCAGTGAGGGTGTTGACACAGATACGCAGTATTTT. Its translation is CASPSEGVDTDTQYF.

The chain uses TRBV18 and TRBJ1-5, with D uncertain. V lost 1 base and J 2 bases, leaving 12 bases between the germline ends. Germline values: CDR1 KGHSH, CDR2 LQKENI. CDR3 size: 16 residues. CDR3 sequence (DNA): TGTGCCAGCTCACCACGCGGCAACTTGGGCAATCAGCCCCAGCATTTT. It translates to CASSPRGNLGNQPQHF.

This clone came up once. This rearrangement joins TRBV4-1 to TRBJ1-1; D remains ambiguous. Trimming stripped 2 bases from V and 0 bases from J, with 16 bases between. The CDR3 is 17 residues long. Germline V CDR1 and CDR2: MGHRA, YSYEKL. CDR3 protein: CASSQRQGHLLNTEAFF. CDR3 DNA sequence: TGCGCCAGCAGCCAACGACAAGGCCACCTTTTGAACACTGAAGCTTTCTTT.

The chain has TRBV27 and TRBJ1-5, with TRBD1 identical over 7 bases. Germline CDR1 is MNHEY and CDR2 is SMNVEV (reference sequence). V was clipped by 9 bases and J by 0 bases; unmatched bases: 5. CDR3 length: 14 residues. Here the CDR3 reads CASSRGYSNQPQHF. The CDR3 DNA reads as TGTGCCAGTTCCAGGGGGTATAGCAATCAGCCCCAGCATTTT.

V is TRBV5-1 and J is TRBJ2-3, with 12 bases that match TRBD1. Trimming cost V 3 bases and J 6 bases; bases outside gene matches: 5. CDR1 is SGHRS and CDR2 is YFSETQ in the germline V gene. This CDR3 spans 15 amino acids. CDR3: CASSSTGTGGDTQYF. CDR3 coding DNA: TGCGCCAGCAGCTCCACCGGGACAGGGGGCGATACGCAGTATTTT.

This chain uses TRBV9 with TRBJ1-4; TRBD1 aligns across 9 bases. J gave up 8 bases and V 2 bases, and 7 bases lay outside the gene matches. Germline assignment: CDR1 SGDLS and CDR2 YYNGEE. CDR3 length: 15 residues. The CDR3 nucleotides read TGTGCCAGCAGCGTCGCCAACAGGGGGCGAGAAAAACTGTTTTTT. It specifies CASSVANRGREKLFF.